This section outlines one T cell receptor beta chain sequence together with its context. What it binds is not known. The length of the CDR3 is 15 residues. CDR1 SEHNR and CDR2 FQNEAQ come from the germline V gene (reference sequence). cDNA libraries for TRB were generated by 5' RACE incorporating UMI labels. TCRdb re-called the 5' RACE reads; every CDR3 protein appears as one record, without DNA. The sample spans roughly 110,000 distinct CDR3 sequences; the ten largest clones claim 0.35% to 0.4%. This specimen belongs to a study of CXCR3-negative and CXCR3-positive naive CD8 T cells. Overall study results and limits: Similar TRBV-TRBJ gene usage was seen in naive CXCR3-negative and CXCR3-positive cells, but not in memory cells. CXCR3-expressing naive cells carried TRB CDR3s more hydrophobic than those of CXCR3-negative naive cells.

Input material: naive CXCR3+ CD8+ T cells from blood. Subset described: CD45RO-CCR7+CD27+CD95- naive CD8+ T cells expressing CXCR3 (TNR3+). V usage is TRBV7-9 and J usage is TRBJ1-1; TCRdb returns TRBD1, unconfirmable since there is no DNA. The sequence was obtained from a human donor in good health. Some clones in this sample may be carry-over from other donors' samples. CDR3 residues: CASSLFRGMNTEAFF.